This TCR beta chain was obtained from a study of shared clonotypes between healthy human individuals. General study points: Collection of samples was limited to blood; tissue repertoires likely differ.

Unsorted PBMCs provided DNA that was sequenced on ten immunoSEQ deep assay plates. Profiled with immunoSEQ multiplex PCR; TCRdb holds only in-frame clones, not every one. The sample includes about half a million clones, 78% of them seen just once. V dropped 6 bases and J dropped 4; count of bases not matched to a gene: 8. CDR1 and CDR2 from the germline V gene are KGHSH and LQKENI. The CDR3 covers 15 residues. Notes on this clone: Its antigen is still unknown.

The receptor's source is a woman aged 35 to 49 in good health. Some clones in this sample may be carry-over from other donors' samples. V gene TRBV18 combines with J gene TRBJ2-1, with 8 bases that match TRBD1. Sequencing was performed on PBMCs. CDR3 in amino acids: CASSPWTGLYNEQFF. The CDR3 bases are TGTGCCAGCTCTCCTTGGACAGGGCTTTACAATGAGCAGTTCTTC.